These 4 T cell receptor beta chains originate from one sample sequenced in a study of early T cells in non-severe SARS-CoV-2 infection. Using its own MiXCR run on the 5' RACE reads, TCRdb lists one record per CDR3 protein. The sample includes over 60,000 distinct CDR3 sequences, over 9% seen only once; the top ten take 6% to 8%. The specimen comprised whole blood, sampled at baseline. These receptors were obtained from an adult who was a healthcare worker with PCR-confirmed SARS-CoV-2 infection or an uninfected control (not recorded which).

The table lists this clonotype with a count of one. The rearrangement uses TRBV5-6 and TRBJ2-7; D is perhaps TRBD2 (5 bases). Trimming removed 5 bases at V and 1 base at J, with 10 bases between. The CDR3 covers 13 residues. Germline CDR1 reads SGHDT; CDR2 reads YYEEEE. This chain's CDR3 is CASRSDYSYEQYF. The CDR3 DNA is TGTGCCAGCAGGAGTGACTATTCCTACGAGCAGTACTTC.

This clonotype was counted only a few times. J is TRBJ2-2 and V is TRBV29-1; D not resolved. The germline CDR1 and CDR2 sequences are SQVTM and ANQGSEA. The V end lost 4 bases, the J end lost 1 base, and 4 bases lay between the germline ends. The CDR3 sequence is 12 residues long. CDR3 coding DNA: TGCAGCGTTGGAATGAACACCGGGGAGCTGTTTTTT. Protein sequence: CSVGMNTGELFF.

This chain joins TRBV6-1 and TRBJ2-7; 8 bases are a match to TRBD1. V lost 5 bases and J lost 6; bases outside the gene matches: 9. The CDR3 is made up of 14 amino acids. Looked up from germline, CDR1 is MNHNS and CDR2 is SASEGT. The chain's CDR3 is CASSPTSGGGEQYF. The CDR3 coding sequence is TGTGCCAGCAGTCCCACATCAGGGGGCGGCGAGCAGTACTTC.

The chain couples TRBV27 to TRBJ1-1, with TRBD1 matching 11 bases. V lost 5 bases to trimming and J lost 4 bases; unmatched junction nucleotides: 6. The CDR3 totals 15 residues. Germline lookup yields CDR1 MNHEY and CDR2 SMNVEV (reference sequence). The CDR3 nucleotides are TGTGCCAGCAGTCCCTCCGGGACAGGGGGCACTGAAGCTTTCTTT. Encoded protein: CASSPSGTGGTEAFF.